This TCR beta chain was obtained from a study of OX40 agonist ivuxolimab in advanced cancers. Study observations and caveats: Expanded peripheral T cells had an undetermined antigen specificity. Researchers report that CD8+ T cells had, on average, more expanded clones than CD4+.

Repertoires were generated with immunoSEQ multiplex PCR, while TCRdb's copy carries only in-frame clones and drops some. This table holds more than 85,000 clones, roughly nine tenths found once. About this clone itself: Its antigen is currently unknown.

The V and J ends lost 8 bases and 7 bases respectively, with 25 bases between them. Per germline, CDR1 MDHEN and CDR2 SYDVKM. This CDR3 spans 16 amino acids. The clonotype comes from an adult with an advanced solid tumor such as melanoma, head and neck, liver or kidney cancer. The chain recombines TRBV28 with TRBJ2-3; maybe TRBD1 (6 bases). Sequencing used CD4+ or CD8+ T cells sorted from blood, obtained in a trial of the OX40 agonist ivuxolimab. The CDR3 nucleotides read TGTGCCAGCCCCCCAGGGACACACAGGGTTGTGAATACGCAGTATTTT. It encodes CASPPGTHRVVNTQYF.